Listed below are T cell receptor beta chains from one sample, sequenced in a study of T cells in Graves' hyperthyroidism and ophthalmopathy. TCRdb re-called the multiplex PCR reads through MiXCR, storing one row per CDR3 protein. In the table there are some 740,000 distinct CDR3 sequences, approximately 15% of which are singletons. What was sequenced was blood. The receptors originated from a woman aged 18-30 years with Graves' hyperthyroidism. CDR3s include the opening cysteine and the closing phenylalanine or tryptophan. Only some rows state a clone size, as once, few, many or a class for expanded clones.

V gene	J gene	clone size	CDR3 protein
TRBV6-1	TRBJ2-3	few	CASSETSGAEGTQYF
TRBV19	TRBJ1-6	few	CASSIRSSGPGNSPLHF
TRBV12-3/TRBV12-4	TRBJ2-6	NA	CASSSADRGSGANVLTF
TRBV20-1	TRBJ2-7	many	CSARDPANYEQYF
TRBV28	TRBJ1-5	few	CASSSGVVNQPQHF
TRBV7-9	TRBJ1-6	NA	CASSDRGSPLHF
TRBV19	TRBJ2-7	NA	CASSQFPGLYSYEQYF
TRBV5-1	TRBJ2-7	many	CASSLNSGPYEQYF
TRBV3-1	TRBJ1-1	many	CASSQSPTEAFF
TRBV3-1	TRBJ1-1	many	CASSQEPRGRRNTEAFF
TRBV27	TRBJ1-1	many	CASPFGVKGLNTEAFF
TRBV2	TRBJ2-7	NA	CASRKDSDSSYEQYF
TRBV4-2	TRBJ1-1	NA	CASSPRWRGGERTEAFF
TRBV2	TRBJ2-7	few	CASTSIGRERNYEQYF
TRBV2	TRBJ2-3	many	CASSVTTGRGDTQYF
TRBV10-3	TRBJ2-2	few	CAISERESTGELFF
TRBV7-3	TRBJ2-1	many	CASSLTSGSDEQFF
TRBV7-9	TRBJ2-7	few	CASNPAGGSYEQYF
TRBV5-1	TRBJ2-5	few	CASSFGGRGGQETQYF
TRBV27	TRBJ2-5	NA	CASKRLAGARETQYF
TRBV5-5	TRBJ2-7	few	CASHALFRRNQDQFDNEQYF
TRBV6-1	TRBJ1-1	many	CASRDRRLNTEAFF
TRBV7-9	TRBJ2-3	many	CASSPQRGIGTDTQYF
TRBV18	TRBJ2-5	few	CASSPQTLIRTGTWTQYF
TRBV27	TRBJ2-7	NA	CASNPLGETYEQYF
TRBV6-1	TRBJ1-5	many	CASRATGGGQPQHF
TRBV6-1	TRBJ1-1	NA	CASSYPSWGNTEAFF
TRBV6-2/TRBV6-3	TRBJ2-7	NA	CASSPEVAVRFRGHYEQYF
TRBV9	TRBJ2-1	NA	CASSVGGGRANEQFF
TRBV20-1	TRBJ2-1	few	CSAQTGAYNEQFF
TRBV27	TRBJ2-1	many	CASSLSTSGRNEQFF
TRBV2	TRBJ2-7	many	CASSDGLAGREQYF
TRBV5-1	TRBJ1-1	many	CASRRTGATLNTEAFF
TRBV20-1	TRBJ2-7	few	CSARPTGKGVEQYF
TRBV6-5	TRBJ2-7	many	CASSYSSGRVDEQYF
TRBV19	TRBJ2-7	many	CASSVPPGQGADEQYF